One TCR beta chain is described in this entry. This sample was included in a study of Graves' ophthalmopathy and Graves' hyperthyroidism. Study-wide background: Investigators collected peripheral blood at initial diagnosis, before any treatment was given.

Trimming cost V 5 bases and J 0 bases; bases outside gene matches: 6. This CDR3 region has 16 residues. RNA served as the template for amplifying TCR beta CDR3 regions. RT-PCR in the first round used HTBI primers; a second-round multiplex PCR followed. MiXCR was run by TCRdb on the multiplex PCR reads, yielding one entry per CDR3 protein. Of about 740,000 distinct CDR3 sequences in the sample, 35% to 50% are singletons; the top ten hold 44%. The chain is built from TRBV12-3 or TRBV12-4 and TRBJ2-2, with TRBD1 identical over 7 bases. Sequencing used peripheral blood. The sequence came from an adult man with Graves' ophthalmopathy. The CDR3 protein is CASSPGQVTNTGELFF. The CDR3 DNA reads as TGTGCCAGCAGTCCTGGACAGGTTACGAACACCGGGGAGCTGTTTTTT.